The clone carrying this T cell receptor beta chain occurred once. Its antigen is as yet unknown. TCR beta sequences were obtained from blood CD8+ and CD4+ T cells. CDR3 length: 14 residues. V gave up 5 bases and J gave up 0 bases, with 11 bases separating them. Looked up from germline, CDR1 is MNHEY and CDR2 is SVGEGT. The data are from a study of CD8 T cells in Susac syndrome. Study results and limitations: The study admitted that it had a relatively small number of individuals in its TCR sequencing and HLA analysis.

Random hexamers were used to reverse transcribe an amount of roughly 0.45 to 1 ug RNA. An immunoSEQ multiplex PCR amplified TCR beta CDR3 over 54 Vbeta and 13 Jbeta. TCRdb re-derived calls from the immunoSEQ multiplex PCR reads in MiXCR, one entry per CDR3 protein. This table holds about 200,000 distinct CDR3 sequences, approximately 95% found once. This receptor was identified in a human donor in good health. The chain combines TRBV6-2 or TRBV6-3 with TRBJ2-7; D gene ambiguous. The sequencing input was CD4+ T cells from PBMCs. The CDR3 bases are TGTGCCAGCAGTCCTCGGGCCAGCTCCTACGAGCAGTACGTC. This translates into CASSPRASSYEQYV.